Each of the 31 T cell receptor beta chains below was sequenced from the same sample in a study of blood T cell repertoires in COVID-19. Method: immunoSEQ multiplex PCR; TCRdb's copy keeps in-frame clones and lacks some. Of fewer than 150,000 clones in the sample, 55% to 75% were seen once. The sample taken for sequencing was peripheral blood. The receptors originated from a human donor with acute or convalescent COVID-19. The donor label of this sample is uncertain.

The chain is built from TRBV6-5 and TRBJ2-7, with 7 positions matching TRBD1. With 6 bases clipped from V and 3 bases from J, the junction kept 8 bases outside the gene matches. The CDR3 loop spans 14 amino acids. CDR1 is MNHEY, CDR2 SVGAGI, per germline. CDR3 sequence reads: CASSSITGVYEQYF. The CDR3 DNA reads TGTGCCAGCAGCTCGATAACAGGGGTCTACGAGCAGTACTTC.

The chain carries TRBV9 and TRBJ2-2; TRBD1 matches 9 bases. CDR3 size: 16 residues. V was clipped by 0 bases and J by 4 bases; unmatched bases: 4. Germline values: CDR1 SGDLS, CDR2 YYNGEE. In DNA form, the CDR3 reads TGTGCCAGCAGCGTAGAACGGGACAGGGCCACCGGGGAGCTGTTTTTT. Translating it yields CASSVERDRATGELFF.

The rearrangement uses TRBV12-5 and TRBJ1-1; 7 nucleotides match TRBD1. CDR1 is LGHNT, CDR2 FRNRAP, per germline. Trimming took 2 bases from V and 5 from J; bases not matched to a gene: 8. The CDR3 extends over 15 amino acids. DNA for the CDR3: TGTGCTAGTGGTTTGATACGTTCAGGGGGGACTGAAGCTTTCTTT. Translating gives CASGLIRSGGTEAFF.

The gene calls are TRBV4-1 and TRBJ2-1, with 12 bases fitting TRBD1. Trimming cost V 4 bases and J 9 bases; bases outside gene matches: 10. From germline, CDR1 is MGHRA and CDR2 YSYEKL. CDR3 size: 16 residues. The CDR3 is CASSLPGTGGLGEQFF. The CDR3 nucleotides are TGCGCCAGCAGCCTACCTGGGACAGGGGGCCTCGGTGAGCAGTTCTTC.

The gene calls are TRBV6-6 and TRBJ2-7; tentative D call: TRBD2 (6 bases). V lost 7 bases and J 3 bases, leaving 16 bases between the germline ends. Germline V lookup: CDR1 MNHNY, CDR2 SVGAGI (reference sequence). The length of the CDR3 is 14 residues. The CDR3 DNA reads TGTGCCAGCACCGGGACTCAGAGTGGCTACGAGCAGTACTTC. It translates to CASTGTQSGYEQYF.

Only a few counts were recorded for this clone. The genes are TRBV27 and TRBJ2-7, with D possibly being TRBD2 (6 bases). The germline V gene encodes CDR1 MNHEY and CDR2 SMNVEV (reference sequence). V was pared by 3 bases and J by 3 bases, with 9 bases between. The CDR3 length is 13 residues. CDR3 sequence: CASSFRENYEQYF. The CDR3 nucleotides read TGTGCCAGCAGTTTTCGGGAGAACTACGAGCAGTACTTC.

The rearrangement links TRBV14 to TRBJ2-5; 8 nucleotides match TRBD2. V was clipped by 3 bases and J by 5 bases; unmatched bases: 14. CDR3 length: 17 amino acids. Looked up from germline, CDR1 is SGHDN and CDR2 is FVKESK. The CDR3 here is CASSHFNESGGRETQYF. The DNA for the CDR3 is TGTGCCAGCAGCCATTTTAACGAGTCGGGGGGGAGGGAGACCCAGTACTTC. The complete variable domain, with remaining parts taken from reference TRBV14 and TRBJ2-5, reads EAGVTQFPSHSVIEKGQTVTLRCDPISGHDNLYWYRRVMGKEIKFLLHFVKESKQDESGMPNNRFLAERTGGTYSTLKVQPAELEDSGVYFCASSHFNESGGRETQYFGPGTRLLVL.

The rearrangement joins TRBV2 to TRBJ1-5, with D hard to call. Germline values: CDR1 SNHLY, CDR2 FYNNEI. The CDR3 is made up of 14 amino acids. Trimming stripped 4 bases from V and 1 base from J, with 8 bases between. CDR3 amino acids: CASSVGRSNQPQHF. CDR3 sequence (DNA): TGTGCCAGCAGTGTCGGGAGGAGCAATCAGCCCCAGCATTTT.

This rearrangement joins TRBV13 to TRBJ1-1; D is undetermined. Germline V gene lookup returns CDR1 PRHDT and CDR2 FYEKMQ (reference sequence). Deletions cut 2 bases from V and 1 base from J, with 2 bases between. This CDR3 is built from 12 residues. The CDR3 bases are TGTGCCAGCAGCTTACAGAACACTGAAGCTTTCTTT. It specifies CASSLQNTEAFF.

The chain uses TRBV2 and TRBJ2-5; D ambiguous. This CDR3 region has 13 residues. Trimming removed 4 bases from V and 2 bases from J, with 8 bases in between. Germline CDR1 is SNHLY and CDR2 is FYNNEI. The CDR3 bases are TGTGCCAGCAGTGGGGCTATGCAAGAGACCCAGTACTTC. It encodes CASSGAMQETQYF.

V usage is TRBV27 and J usage is TRBJ1-6; D gene ambiguous. The CDR3 has 18 amino acids. CDR1 and CDR2 (germline): MNHEY, SMNVEV (reference sequence). The ends were cut back, 0 bases at V and 4 bases at J, with 16 bases in the middle. DNA of the CDR3: TGTGCCAGCAGTTTATCCAGCGACTCAGCCTTTTATAATTCACCCCTCCACTTT. Amino acids: CASSLSSDSAFYNSPLHF.

The CDR3 loop reads CASSPSGQVNSPLHF. The CDR3 bases are TGTGCCAGCAGCCCCTCCGGACAGGTTAATTCACCCCTCCACTTT. The chain recombines TRBV5-6 with TRBJ1-6; 7 bases align to TRBD1. There are 15 residues in the CDR3. The ends lost 4 bases at V and 6 bases at J; junction bases unmatched: 7. Germline V CDR1 and CDR2: SGHDT, YYEEEE.

There are a few counts of this clone. As DNA, the CDR3 is TGTGCCAGCAGCTCTAAGCGGGGGTACAATGAGCAGTTCTTC. It is translated as CASSSKRGYNEQFF. The V call is TRBV7-2, the J call TRBJ2-1; 8 nucleotides agree with TRBD2. CDR3 length equals 14 residues. The V gene end was trimmed by 4 bases and the J gene end by 4 bases; junction bases not matched to a gene: 3. Germline V CDR1 and CDR2: SGHTA, FQGNSA.

The chain uses TRBV29-1 and TRBJ1-4; 7 bases line up with TRBD1. After removal of 6 bases from V and 3 bases from J, the junction contained 10 bases not matched to a gene. This CDR3 region has 15 residues. The V gene's germline CDR1 is SQVTM and CDR2 ANQGSEA. In DNA, the CDR3 is TGCAGCGTCCAAGGGGACAGCTCATCTAATGAAAAACTGTTTTTT. This sequence encodes CSVQGDSSSNEKLFF.

CDR3 DNA: TGTGCCAGCGGACAGCCCTATGGCTACACCTTC. It translates to CASGQPYGYTF. The V gene is TRBV6-6, the J gene TRBJ1-2; the D gene is possibly TRBD1 (6 bases). Germline values: CDR1 MNHNY, CDR2 SVGAGI (reference sequence). The CDR3 spans 11 residues. V was trimmed by 8 bases and J by 4 bases, leaving 8 bases between them.

The genes are TRBV6-5 and TRBJ2-2; D is possibly TRBD1 (6 bases). The CDR3 spans 13 residues. V was shortened by 6 bases and J by 2 bases, with 7 bases between the two germline ends. Germline CDR1 MNHEY, CDR2 SVGAGI. CDR3 DNA: TGTGCCAGCAGGGACAGCAACACCGGGGAGCTGTTTTTT. Protein: CASRDSNTGELFF.

This clone appeared many times. The chain couples TRBV10-3 to TRBJ1-6; D is ambiguous. V was trimmed by 6 bases and J by 6 bases, leaving 12 bases between them. The length of the CDR3 is 14 residues. The V gene's germline CDR1 is ENHRY and CDR2 SYGVKD. In DNA, the CDR3 is TGTGCCATCAGGAGGGAGGGATCTAATTCACCCCTCCACTTT. Amino acids: CAIRREGSNSPLHF.

The J gene is TRBJ2-5, the V gene TRBV7-2, with 7 bases identical to TRBD2. Trimming removed 2 bases from V and 2 bases from J; junction bases left unmatched: 5. Germline CDR1 SGHTA, CDR2 FQGNSA. This CDR3 spans 15 amino acids. CDR3 loop: CASSLRRGFQETQYF. The CDR3 DNA reads as TGTGCCAGCAGCTTAAGGCGGGGGTTTCAAGAGACCCAGTACTTC.

This clone has only a few counts. The chain couples TRBV5-1 to TRBJ2-3; 7 bases agree with TRBD2. Germline loops: CDR1 SGHRS, CDR2 YFSETQ. Losses at the gene ends were 5 bases for V and 1 base for J; bases not matched to a gene: 4. This CDR3 region has 14 residues. CDR3 protein: CASSLSGGTDTQYF. CDR3 in DNA: TGCGCCAGCAGTTTAAGCGGGGGCACAGATACGCAGTATTTT.

The genes are TRBV6-6 and TRBJ1-1; TRBD1 is a possible D gene (5 bases). Germline CDR1 and CDR2: MNHNY and SVGAGI (reference sequence). Trimming shortened V by 1 base and J by 4 bases, and 16 bases separated the two germline ends. The CDR3 is 16 residues long. The CDR3 DNA reads as TGTGCCAGCAGTTACTTCAGCGGGGGGTGGATCACTGAAGCTTTCTTT. It yields the protein CASSYFSGGWITEAFF.

The J gene is TRBJ2-2, the V gene TRBV29-1; a weak D match, TRBD1 (6 bases). The germline CDR1 and CDR2 sequences are SQVTM and ANQGSEA. V was pared by 6 bases and J by 5 bases, with 16 bases between. The CDR3 is 14 residues long. In DNA form, the CDR3 reads TGCAGCGTACCGACAGGCAGGAGGACCGGGGAGCTGTTTTTT. Amino acids: CSVPTGRRTGELFF.

This chain uses TRBV14 with TRBJ1-6, with 8 bases identical to TRBD1. CDR3 length: 15 amino acids. V shed 1 base, J shed 8 bases, and the junction held 4 bases outside the gene matches. The germline V gene has CDR1 SGHDN and CDR2 FVKESK. CDR3 region: CASSQGAGGYSPLHF. CDR3 bases: TGTGCCAGCAGCCAAGGGGCAGGGGGCTATTCACCCCTCCACTTT.

The chain joins TRBV24-1 to TRBJ2-5, with 7 nucleotides matching TRBD1. Looked up from germline, CDR1 is KGHDR and CDR2 is SFDVKD. The CDR3 consists of 15 residues. The trim removed 3 bases at V and 1 base at J, leaving 4 bases unmatched. The CDR3 DNA is TGTGCCACCAGTGATACGACAGGGATCCAAGAGACCCAGTACTTC. It codes for CATSDTTGIQETQYF.

The chain employs TRBV2 and TRBJ1-1; 9 positions match TRBD1. V gave up 4 bases and J gave up 4 bases; unmatched junction bases: 7. The V gene's germline CDR1 is SNHLY and CDR2 FYNNEI. CDR3 length equals 15 residues. CDR3 residues: CASSGDRAGGTEAFF. CDR3 nucleotide sequence: TGTGCCAGCAGTGGGGACAGGGCGGGGGGCACTGAAGCTTTCTTT.

This clone was counted a few times. The chain employs TRBV18 and TRBJ1-2, with a tentative D call TRBD1 (5 bases). CDR3 size: 14 residues. CDR1 is KGHSH and CDR2 is LQKENI in the germline V gene. Trimming removed 4 bases at V and 4 bases at J, with 13 bases between. The CDR3: CASSQPDRGYGYTF. CDR3 in DNA: TGTGCCAGCTCACAACCCGACAGAGGCTATGGCTACACCTTC. Based on the CDR3 plus reference TRBV18 and TRBJ1-2, the full variable domain is NAGVMQNPRHLVRRRGQEARLRCSPMKGHSHVYWYRQLPEEGLKFMVYLQKENIIDESGMPKERFSAEFPKEGPSILRIQQVVRGDSAAYFCASSQPDRGYGYTFGSGTRLTVV.

This chain links TRBV5-1 with TRBJ1-4; possibly TRBD1 for D (6 bases). This CDR3 is built from 17 residues. Trimming removed 6 bases from V and 0 bases from J, with 18 bases in between. In germline, CDR1 is SGHRS, CDR2 YFSETQ. The chain's CDR3 is CASKLRAGDPTNEKLFF. The CDR3 DNA reads TGCGCCAGCAAACTTAGGGCAGGGGACCCAACTAATGAAAAACTGTTTTTT.

This chain joins TRBV2 and TRBJ1-4; TRBD1 matches at 7 bases. This CDR3 region has 15 residues. The V gene's germline CDR1 is SNHLY and CDR2 FYNNEI. J was trimmed by 5 bases and V by 6 bases; bases with no gene match: 9. DNA for the CDR3: TGTGCCAGCAGACGGCAGGGGGGTTCGAATGAAAAACTGTTTTTT. Its translation is CASRRQGGSNEKLFF.

This clone was counted a single time. V gene TRBV5-1 combines with J gene TRBJ1-6; D might be TRBD1 (6 bases). CDR3 length equals 13 residues. Germline V CDR1 and CDR2: SGHRS, YFSETQ. Deletions cut 5 bases from V and 10 bases from J, with 13 bases between. For the CDR3, the DNA is TGCGCCAGCAGGGTCACAGGGAACTCACCCCTCCACTTT. It codes for CASRVTGNSPLHF.

The chain has TRBV6-5 and TRBJ2-7; 8 nucleotides line up with TRBD1. The CDR3 has 12 amino acids. Germline V gives CDR1 MNHEY, CDR2 SVGAGI. V lost 6 bases and J lost 7; bases outside the gene matches: 5. This CDR3 reads CASSPGGGEQYF. In DNA, the CDR3 is TGTGCCAGCAGCCCAGGGGGCGGGGAGCAGTACTTC.

As concerns this clone: One junction end disagrees with the germline gene, perhaps due to a read error. V usage is TRBV19 and J usage is TRBJ2-1, with 9 bases lining up with TRBD1. Germline CDR1 LNHDA, CDR2 SQIVND (reference sequence). This CDR3 region has 14 residues. DNA of the CDR3: TGTGCCAGTAGCATAGGGACAGGGAACAATGAGCAGTTCTTC. Translation: CASSIGTGNNEQFF.

In its sample, this clone was seen a few times. This chain uses TRBV9 with TRBJ2-2; D not certain. CDR3 length: 14 residues. The V end was cut by 0 bases, the J end by 5 bases, with 8 bases between. Germline-derived CDR1 and CDR2 are SGDLS and YYNGEE. The CDR3, as DNA: TGTGCCAGCAGCGTAGTGGCCGGGACCGGGGAGCTGTTTTTT. It encodes CASSVVAGTGELFF. The full variable domain, with the rest looked up from reference TRBV9 and TRBJ2-2, is DSGVTQTPKHLITATGQRVTLRCSPRSGDLSVYWYQQSLDQGLQFLIQYYNGEERAKGNILERFSAQQFPDLHSELNLSSLELGDSALYFCASSVVAGTGELFFGEGSRLTVL.